These 21 T cell receptor beta chains originate from one sample sequenced in a study of radiation and T cells in renal cell carcinoma. Time point here: blood 2 weeks post-SBRT. Treatment here: 15 Gy SBRT to primary tumor, nephrectomy 4 weeks later. This table comes from immunoSEQ multiplex PCR, and its TCRdb copy is limited to in-frame clones, with some not included. The sample has over 55,000 clones; roughly four fifths are singletons. The specimen comprised blood, sampled from a patient whose treatment included radiotherapy and nephrectomy. The receptors here all came from a man in his 60s with renal cell carcinoma.

The chain combines TRBV14 with TRBJ2-3; the D gene is possibly TRBD1 (6 bases). The CDR3 covers 13 residues. Germline V lookup: CDR1 SGHDN, CDR2 FVKESK. The ends were cut back, 0 bases at V and 9 bases at J, with 10 bases in the middle. The CDR3 bases are TGTGCCAGCAGCCAAGACCAGGGGTGGACGCAGTATTTT. It specifies CASSQDQGWTQYF.

The chain recombines TRBV28 with TRBJ2-7, with D unresolved. There are 12 residues in the CDR3. The V end was cut by 7 bases, the J end by 6 bases, with 13 bases between. CDR1 is MDHEN and CDR2 is SYDVKM in the germline V gene. CDR3 coding DNA: TGTGCCAGCACCTCCGGCCCCCGCGAGCAGTACTTC. This gives the protein CASTSGPREQYF.

The chain joins TRBV4-3 to TRBJ1-3; D uncertain. Germline CDR1 reads LGHNA; CDR2 reads YSLEER. This CDR3 contains 14 residues. Trimming removed 2 bases from V and 0 bases from J, with 5 bases in between. For the CDR3, the DNA is TGCGCCAGCAGCCAAACTACCTCTGGAAACACCATATATTTT. This gives the protein CASSQTTSGNTIYF.

This chain links TRBV7-6 with TRBJ2-2; D remains unclear. The CDR3 extends over 15 amino acids. Germline CDR1 SGHVS, CDR2 FNYEAQ. Trimming took 8 bases from V and 5 from J, leaving 18 bases between them. The CDR3 DNA reads TGTGCCAGCGACTCATGGGATTCCCAAACCGGGGAGCTGTTTTTT. Amino acid sequence: CASDSWDSQTGELFF. Using reference TRBV7-6 and TRBJ2-2 for the parts outside the CDR3, the full variable domain is GAGVSQSPRYKVTKRGQDVALRCDPISGHVSLYWYRQALGQGPEFLTYFNYEAQQDKSGLPNDRFSAERPEGSISTLTIQRTEQRDSAMYRCASDSWDSQTGELFFGEGSRLTVL.

V and J are TRBV6-6 and TRBJ1-1; D is unresolved. CDR1 and CDR2 from the germline V gene are MNHNY and SVGAGI (reference sequence). V lost 2 bases, J lost 1 base, and 8 bases lay in between. This CDR3 is 14 amino acids long. CDR3 amino acids: CASSYLTANTEAFF. The CDR3 coding sequence is TGTGCCAGCAGTTACCTGACGGCGAACACTGAAGCTTTCTTT.

The chain carries TRBV18 and TRBJ2-7; D gene ambiguous. Germline assignment: CDR1 KGHSH and CDR2 LQKENI. The CDR3 covers 11 residues. V was shortened by 3 bases and J by 3 bases, with 3 bases between the two germline ends. The CDR3 DNA reads as TGTGCCAGCTCACCCGACTACGAGCAGTACTTC. Its translation: CASSPDYEQYF.

V and J are TRBV25-1 and TRBJ1-4, with D perhaps matching TRBD1 (5 bases). The length of the CDR3 is 18 residues. The V end lost 0 bases, the J end lost 0 bases, and 14 bases lay between the germline ends. The germline gives CDR1 MGHDK, CDR2 SYGVNS. CDR3 residues: CASSEYGAGSPTNEKLFF. CDR3 coding DNA: TGTGCCAGCAGTGAATATGGGGCAGGGAGTCCAACTAATGAAAAACTGTTTTTT.

This chain joins TRBV9 and TRBJ1-3, with 10 nucleotides matching TRBD1. Germline V gene lookup returns CDR1 SGDLS and CDR2 YYNGEE. V gave up 5 bases and J gave up 3 bases; unmatched junction bases: 14. The CDR3 extends over 18 amino acids. CDR3 in DNA: TGTGCCAGCAGTTCTGACAGGGGGCGCACCGATAGTGGAAACACCATATATTTT. It translates to CASSSDRGRTDSGNTIYF.

The chain couples TRBV28 to TRBJ1-5, with unresolved D. The CDR3 runs to 16 residues. Germline V lookup: CDR1 MDHEN, CDR2 SYDVKM. The V gene lost 0 bases and the J gene lost 1 base, with 10 bases spanning the gap. The CDR3 coding sequence is TGTGCCAGCAGTTTATGGACTTTGAGGAGCAATCAGCCCCAGCATTTT. Its protein product is CASSLWTLRSNQPQHF.

CDR3 coding DNA: TGTGCCAGCAGCTTACTTGTAGAGCGGGAAGAGACCCAGTACTTC. The encoded protein is CASSLLVEREETQYF. V and J are TRBV7-6 and TRBJ2-5; TRBD2 is a possible D gene (6 bases). The CDR3 extends over 15 amino acids. V dropped 2 bases and J dropped 3 bases, with 13 bases sitting between them. Germline CDR1 reads SGHVS; CDR2 reads FNYEAQ.

The chain combines TRBV27 with TRBJ1-1, with D possibly TRBD1 on 5 matching bases. Trimming stripped 9 bases from V and 9 bases from J, with 20 bases between. The CDR3 contains 13 residues. Germline V gene data show CDR1 as MNHEY and CDR2 as SMNVEV (reference sequence). The CDR3 DNA reads TGTGCCAGTTCATTGAGGGGTGAGAGGAAAGCTTTCTTT. The encoded protein is CASSLRGERKAFF.

This rearrangement joins TRBV5-6 to TRBJ1-1; tentatively, D is TRBD1 (6 bases). Germline CDR1 and CDR2: SGHDT and YYEEEE. The CDR3 totals 19 residues. The V end lost 1 base, the J end lost 6 bases, and 28 bases lay between the germline ends. Here the CDR3 DNA reads TGTGCCAGCAGCTTGCTTATTGGCAGGGGCCCCTCGGGCGTCCCTGAAGCTTTCTTT. Protein product: CASSLLIGRGPSGVPEAFF.

The V call is TRBV11-1, the J call TRBJ2-5; 10 bases map to TRBD2. Trimming took 4 bases from V and 0 from J; bases not matched to a gene: 5. This CDR3 contains 16 residues. Germline CDR1 reads SGHAT; CDR2 reads FQDESV (reference sequence). This CDR3 is CASSSSGRAHQETQYF. CDR3 nucleotide sequence: TGTGCCAGCAGCTCTAGCGGGAGAGCCCACCAAGAGACCCAGTACTTC.

This chain joins TRBV7-3 and TRBJ2-1; TRBD2 matches at 12 bases. After removal of 5 bases from V and 4 bases from J, the junction contained 6 bases not matched to a gene. The length of the CDR3 is 16 residues. Germline CDR1 and CDR2: SGHTA and FQGTGA. The DNA for the CDR3 is TGTGCCAGCAGCCAGACTAGCGGGAGTGGATACAATGAGCAGTTCTTC. Its translation is CASSQTSGSGYNEQFF.

The chain couples TRBV6-5 to TRBJ2-3; tentatively, D is TRBD2 (5 bases). There are 12 residues in the CDR3. Germline V lookup: CDR1 MNHEY, CDR2 SVGAGI. Trimming stripped 5 bases from V and 7 bases from J, with 10 bases between. CDR3 nucleotides: TGTGCCAGCAGTCCAGGAGGATATACGCAGTATTTT. Protein: CASSPGGYTQYF.

The sample holds one count of this clone. The V gene is TRBV18, the J gene TRBJ2-1; 13 bases fit TRBD2. Germline CDR1 is KGHSH and CDR2 is LQKENI. This CDR3 region has 15 residues. Trimming took 3 bases from V and 8 from J; bases not matched to a gene: 4. CDR3 coding DNA: TGTGCCAGCTCACCCGGGACTAGCGGGAACGATGAGCAGTTCTTC. It encodes CASSPGTSGNDEQFF.

As for this clone: At one boundary the junction diverges from the germline segment, which might be a read error. The chain uses TRBV5-1 and TRBJ2-7, with a possible D match to TRBD1 (6 bases). CDR1 and CDR2 (germline): SGHRS, YFSETQ. CDR3 length: 14 residues. The CDR3 nucleotides read TGCGCCAGCAGCTTGGCCTTGATTGGGGGCCACGAGAACTTC. Protein sequence: CASSLALIGGHENF.

CDR3 region: CAWSVERYGNGYTF. CDR3 sequence (DNA): TGTGCCTGGAGTGTGGAAAGGTATGGAAATGGCTACACCTTC. V is TRBV30 and J is TRBJ1-2; D not resolved. The CDR3 is 14 residues long. Germline CDR1 is GTSNPN and CDR2 is SVGIG (reference sequence). Trimming stripped 0 bases from V and 6 bases from J, with 14 bases between.

This clone was seen once. The chain couples TRBV7-6 to TRBJ1-1; D gene uncertain. The CDR3 totals 15 residues. The ends were cut back, 1 base at V and 7 bases at J, with 16 bases in the middle. Germline V gene lookup returns CDR1 SGHVS and CDR2 FNYEAQ. In nucleotides, the CDR3 is TGTGCCAGCAGCTTAGATTCGTGGGCGAGATTTGAAGCTTTCTTT. It specifies CASSLDSWARFEAFF. Combining the CDR3 with reference TRBV7-6 and TRBJ1-1 gives the whole variable domain GAGVSQSPRYKVTKRGQDVALRCDPISGHVSLYWYRQALGQGPEFLTYFNYEAQQDKSGLPNDRFSAERPEGSISTLTIQRTEQRDSAMYRCASSLDSWARFEAFFGQGTRLTVV.

The gene calls are TRBV4-3 and TRBJ1-5; D is undetermined. Germline CDR1 reads LGHNA; CDR2 reads YSLEER. With 0 bases removed from V and 6 bases from J, the gap between germline ends came to 6 bases. The length of the CDR3 is 13 residues. DNA for the CDR3: TGCGCCAGCAGCCAAGACGCAGGTCAGCCCCAGCATTTT. The encoded protein is CASSQDAGQPQHF.

This clone was found a few times. The chain joins TRBV9 to TRBJ1-5; TRBD1 matches at 7 bases. Germline CDR1 and CDR2: SGDLS and YYNGEE. CDR3 size: 14 residues. J gave up 4 bases and V 4 bases, and 5 bases lay outside the gene matches. CDR3: CASSPDRSNQPQHF. For the CDR3, the DNA is TGTGCCAGCAGCCCGGACAGGTCTAATCAGCCCCAGCATTTT. Full variable domain (rest looked up from reference TRBV9 and TRBJ1-5): DSGVTQTPKHLITATGQRVTLRCSPRSGDLSVYWYQQSLDQGLQFLIQYYNGEERAKGNILERFSAQQFPDLHSELNLSSLELGDSALYFCASSPDRSNQPQHFGDGTRLSIL.